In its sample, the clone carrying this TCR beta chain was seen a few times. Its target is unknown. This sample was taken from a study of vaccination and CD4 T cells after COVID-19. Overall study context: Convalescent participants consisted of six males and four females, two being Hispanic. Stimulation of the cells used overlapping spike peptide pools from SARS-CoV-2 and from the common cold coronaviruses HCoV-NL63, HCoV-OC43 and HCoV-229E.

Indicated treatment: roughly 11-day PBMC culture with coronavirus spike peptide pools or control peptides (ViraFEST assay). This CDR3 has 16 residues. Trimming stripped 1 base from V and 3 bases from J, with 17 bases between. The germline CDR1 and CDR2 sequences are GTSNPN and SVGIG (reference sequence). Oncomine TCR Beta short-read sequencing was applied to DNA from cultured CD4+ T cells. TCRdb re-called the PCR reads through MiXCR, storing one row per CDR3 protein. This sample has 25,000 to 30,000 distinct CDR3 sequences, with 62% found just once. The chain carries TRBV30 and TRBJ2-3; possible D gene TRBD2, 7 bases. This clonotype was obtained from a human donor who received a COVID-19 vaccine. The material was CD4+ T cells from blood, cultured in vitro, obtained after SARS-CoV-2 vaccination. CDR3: CAWSAYREGGTDTQYF. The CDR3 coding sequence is TGTGCCTGGAGTGCCTACAGGGAGGGCGGGACAGATACGCAGTATTTT.